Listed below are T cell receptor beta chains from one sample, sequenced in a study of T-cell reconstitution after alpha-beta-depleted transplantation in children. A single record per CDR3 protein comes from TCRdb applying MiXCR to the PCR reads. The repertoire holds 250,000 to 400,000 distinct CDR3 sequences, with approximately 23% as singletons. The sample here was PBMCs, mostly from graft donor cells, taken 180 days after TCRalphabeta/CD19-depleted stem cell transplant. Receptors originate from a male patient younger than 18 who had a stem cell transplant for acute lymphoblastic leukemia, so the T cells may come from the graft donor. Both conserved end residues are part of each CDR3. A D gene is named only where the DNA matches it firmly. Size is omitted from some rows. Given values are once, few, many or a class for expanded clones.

CASSLVGESYEQYF,TGCGCCAGCAGCTTGGTCGGGGAATCCTACGAGCAGTACTTC,TRBJ2-7,-,TRBV5-1,-
CASSHTGLAGGTYEQYF,TGTGCCAGCAGCCACACCGGACTAGCGGGAGGCACCTACGAGCAGTACTTC,TRBJ2-7,few,TRBV3-1,TRBD2
CASRDDMNTEAFF,TGTGCCAGCAGGGACGACATGAACACTGAAGCTTTCTTT,TRBJ1-1,few,TRBV2,-
CASSLSGSYNSPLHF,TGTGCCAGCAGTCTATCGGGCTCCTATAATTCACCCCTCCACTTT,TRBJ1-6,-,TRBV12-3/TRBV12-4,-
CASSLDGARRLNTEAFF,TGTGCCAGTAGTCTCGACGGGGCCAGACGCTTGAACACTGAAGCTTTCTTT,TRBJ1-1,-,TRBV19,-
CASSNWGGSETQYF,TGTGCCAGCAGCAATTGGGGGGGCTCCGAGACCCAGTACTTC,TRBJ2-5,-,TRBV21-1,-
CAIQKNRGQDPDTQYF,TGTGCCATTCAAAAGAACAGGGGCCAAGATCCAGATACGCAGTATTTT,TRBJ2-3,-,TRBV10-3,TRBD1
CASDNYNEQFF,TGTGCCAGCGACAACTACAATGAGCAGTTCTTC,TRBJ2-1,-,TRBV13,-
CASSFPTGDPYEQYF,TGCGCCAGCAGCTTTCCGACAGGGGATCCTTACGAGCAGTACTTC,TRBJ2-7,-,TRBV5-1,TRBD1
CASSFRRSSYNEQFF,TGCGCCAGCAGCTTCAGGCGGAGCTCCTACAATGAGCAGTTCTTC,TRBJ2-1,-,TRBV5-1,-
CSARVTGGGQPQHF,TGCAGTGCTAGAGTGACAGGGGGCGGTCAGCCCCAGCATTTT,TRBJ1-5,-,TRBV20-1,TRBD1
CASSQGSNEQFF,TGCGCCAGCAGCCAAGGATCCAATGAGCAGTTCTTC,TRBJ2-1,-,TRBV4-1,-
CASSVDLVGGYTF,TGTGCCAGCAGCGTGGACCTTGTAGGTGGCTACACCTTC,TRBJ1-2,few,TRBV9,-
CSARSGTVFSTDTQYF,TGCAGTGCTAGAAGCGGGACCGTTTTTAGCACAGATACGCAGTATTTT,TRBJ2-3,few,TRBV20-1,TRBD2
CASSTDRVRQFF,TGTGCCAGCAGCACAGACAGGGTTCGGCAGTTCTTC,TRBJ2-1,-,TRBV12-3/TRBV12-4,TRBD1
CSAPDRGRGYGYTF,TGCAGTGCGCCCGACAGGGGGCGAGGCTATGGCTACACCTTC,TRBJ1-2,few,TRBV20-1,TRBD1
CASSLNAAGEIDTQYF,TGTGCCAGCAGCTTAAATGCAGCGGGAGAAATAGATACGCAGTATTTT,TRBJ2-3,few,TRBV7-9,TRBD2
CASSPPIGLAGATDTQYF,TGTGCCAGCAGTCCGCCCATCGGACTAGCGGGAGCGACAGATACGCAGTATTTT,TRBJ2-3,few,TRBV12-3/TRBV12-4,TRBD2
CASSLVTGEKDTGELFF,TGTGCCAGCAGCCTAGTAACAGGGGAAAAGGACACCGGGGAGCTGTTTTTT,TRBJ2-2,few,TRBV7-9,TRBD1
CASSYSRGPGYEQFF,TGTGCCAGCAGTTATAGTCGGGGACCGGGGTATGAGCAGTTCTTC,TRBJ2-1,-,TRBV6-5,-
CASSDTSSYEQYF,TGTGCCAGCAGCGACACGTCCTCCTACGAGCAGTACTTC,TRBJ2-7,-,TRBV12-3/TRBV12-4,-
CASSSLARTDTQYF,TGTGCCAGCAGTTCACTAGCGCGCACAGATACGCAGTATTTT,TRBJ2-3,few,TRBV6-5,TRBD2
CASSLSGLAGLPSYNEQFF,TGTGCCAGCAGTTTATCTGGTCTAGCGGGGCTCCCCAGCTACAATGAGCAGTTCTTC,TRBJ2-1,-,TRBV27,TRBD2
CASSYSGTSGTAHYYEQYF,TGTGCCAGCAGTTACTCAGGGACTAGCGGGACCGCACATTACTACGAGCAGTACTTC,TRBJ2-7,-,TRBV6-5,TRBD2
CAISERDGSYEQYF,TGTGCCATATCGGAGCGGGACGGCTCCTACGAGCAGTACTTC,TRBJ2-7,-,TRBV10-3,TRBD2
CRAFQDNQPQHF,TGTAGGGCGTTCCAGGATAACCAGCCCCAGCATTTT,TRBJ1-5,few,TRBV19,-
CASSPPRGGGELFF,TGTGCCAGCAGTCCCCCCCGGGGTGGCGGGGAGCTGTTTTTT,TRBJ2-2,-,TRBV6-1,-
CASSFVAGRYEQYF,TGTGCCAGCAGTTTCGTGGCGGGGCGCTACGAGCAGTACTTC,TRBJ2-7,few,TRBV27,-
CASSVGQSTNYEQYF,TGTGCCAGCAGCGTGGGACAGTCGACTAATTACGAGCAGTACTTC,TRBJ2-7,-,TRBV7-9,TRBD1
CASHPDRLNTEAFF,TGTGCCAGTCACCCTGACAGGTTGAACACTGAAGCTTTCTTT,TRBJ1-1,-,TRBV7-9,-
CASRAQGAWIQYF,TGTGCCAGCAGGGCACAGGGGGCATGGATTCAGTACTTC,TRBJ2-4,-,TRBV12-3/TRBV12-4,TRBD1
CASSQDPGTLPGELFF,TGCGCCAGCAGCCAAGACCCAGGGACGTTACCCGGGGAGCTGTTTTTT,TRBJ2-2,-,TRBV4-1,-
CATSREANYGYTF,TGTGCCACCTCCCGGGAGGCTAACTATGGCTACACCTTC,TRBJ1-2,-,TRBV24-1,-
CASSLTGGSAYEQYF,TGTGCCAGCAGCCTGACAGGGGGCTCGGCGTACGAGCAGTACTTC,TRBJ2-7,few,TRBV7-9,TRBD1
CASSSPGTGGGGYTF,TGTGCCAGCAGCTCTCCCGGGACAGGGGGAGGTGGCTACACCTTC,TRBJ1-2,few,TRBV11-2,TRBD1
CASSLDGMSPPGYNEQFF,TGTGCCAGCAGTTTAGACGGGATGTCTCCTCCCGGCTACAATGAGCAGTTCTTC,TRBJ2-1,few,TRBV12-3/TRBV12-4,-
CASGLFPILALGDNEQFF,TGTGCTAGTGGTTTATTTCCAATCCTAGCGTTAGGGGACAATGAGCAGTTCTTC,TRBJ2-1,-,TRBV12-5,-
CASSAQGGSTDTQYF,TGTGCCAGCAGCGCACAAGGGGGTAGCACAGATACGCAGTATTTT,TRBJ2-3,-,TRBV7-2,-
CASSSGLAPDTQYF,TGCGCCAGCAGCTCCGGACTAGCCCCAGATACGCAGTATTTT,TRBJ2-3,-,TRBV5-1,TRBD2
CSARDRRELTYEQYF,TGCAGTGCTAGAGATCGACGGGAGCTTACCTACGAGCAGTACTTC,TRBJ2-7,-,TRBV20-1,-
CASTRNSYEQYF,TGCGCCAGCACTCGGAACTCCTACGAGCAGTACTTC,TRBJ2-7,few,TRBV5-1,-
CATSDWGTSGSNEQFF,TGTGCCACCAGTGATTGGGGGACTAGCGGGAGCAATGAGCAGTTCTTC,TRBJ2-1,few,TRBV24-1,TRBD2
CSARILGYQETQYF,TGCAGTGCTAGAATATTGGGATACCAAGAGACCCAGTACTTC,TRBJ2-5,-,TRBV20-1,-
CASSLSGSGRRNEQFF,TGCGCCAGCAGCTTGTCTGGGAGCGGGAGAAGGAATGAGCAGTTCTTC,TRBJ2-1,-,TRBV5-1,TRBD2
CASSQSGLAGPNNEQFF,TGTGCCAGCAGCCAATCCGGACTAGCGGGGCCAAACAATGAGCAGTTCTTC,TRBJ2-1,-,TRBV3-1,TRBD2
CASKSWHSPLHF,TGTGCCAGCAAGAGCTGGCATTCACCCCTCCACTTT,TRBJ1-6,-,TRBV12-3/TRBV12-4,-
CASGPGPQGSPYNEQFF,TGTGCCAGCGGCCCCGGGCCCCAGGGGTCCCCCTACAATGAGCAGTTCTTC,TRBJ2-1,-,TRBV5-7,-
CASSLGGSSGNTIYF,TGTGCCAGCAGCTTAGGGGGGAGCTCTGGAAACACCATATATTTT,TRBJ1-3,-,TRBV7-8,-
CASSLVVGQKDEQYF,TGCGCCAGCAGCTTAGTGGTGGGACAAAAGGACGAGCAGTACTTC,TRBJ2-7,-,TRBV5-1,-
CSAWPGPEDTQYF,TGCAGCGCCTGGCCAGGGCCAGAAGATACGCAGTATTTT,TRBJ2-3,few,TRBV29-1,-
CASSLTWGGTEAFF,TGTGCCAGCAGCTTAACGTGGGGGGGAACTGAAGCTTTCTTT,TRBJ1-1,-,TRBV7-3,-
CASSEASGSYSYEQYF,TGTGCCAGCAGTGAAGCTAGCGGGAGTTATTCCTACGAGCAGTACTTC,TRBJ2-7,-,TRBV6-1,TRBD2
CASGFNPLTSGIYEQYF,TGTGCTAGTGGTTTCAACCCTCTCACTAGCGGGATCTACGAGCAGTACTTC,TRBJ2-7,few,TRBV12-5,TRBD2
CSARPGPDNEQFF,TGCAGTGCTAGGCCGGGACCTGACAATGAGCAGTTCTTC,TRBJ2-1,few,TRBV20-1,-
CSVEAENEQFF,TGCAGCGTTGAGGCTGAAAATGAGCAGTTCTTC,TRBJ2-1,many,TRBV29-1,-
CASSLGVAHTGELFF,TGTGCCAGCAGCTTAGGTGTGGCCCACACCGGGGAGCTGTTTTTT,TRBJ2-2,few,TRBV7-9,-
CASSPPVGEQFF,TGTGCCAGCAGCCCGCCTGTGGGTGAGCAGTTCTTC,TRBJ2-1,few,TRBV5-6,-
CASSEAAPGELFF,TGCGCCAGCAGCGAGGCCGCCCCCGGGGAGCTGTTTTTT,TRBJ2-2,-,TRBV5-1,-
CSARNTDNYEQYF,TGCAGTGCTAGAAATACGGACAACTACGAGCAGTACTTC,TRBJ2-7,many,TRBV20-1,-
CASSLAANSGSYEQFF,TGCGCCAGCAGCTTGGCCGCGAATAGCGGGAGCTATGAGCAGTTCTTC,TRBJ2-1,-,TRBV5-1,TRBD2